This TCR beta chain stems from a study of T-cell memory formation after mild COVID-19. Whole-study context: The two donors had largely donor-specific TCR clusters.

The CDR3 runs 14 residues. V shed 4 bases, J shed 8 bases, and the junction held 3 bases outside the gene matches. Germline CDR1 is ENHRY and CDR2 is SYGVKD. Study-level findings and limits: Mainly CM and EM harbored the contracting CD4+ clones; mainly EMRA harbored the CD8+ ones.

MiXCR, run by TCRdb on the 5' RACE reads, gives a single entry per CDR3 protein. In the table there are about 360,000 distinct CDR3 sequences, roughly 14% of which are singletons. This clonotype showed up just a few times. Its antigen is currently unknown. This TCR came from a man between 18 and 29 years old who had mild COVID-19 (a few samples of this study predate the infection). Cell type and time point are not known. The sample comprised PBMCs or a T cell subset sorted from them (not recorded which). This rearrangement joins TRBV10-3 to TRBJ2-1; 12 bases map to TRBD2. The CDR3 nucleotides read TGTGCCATCAGTGCTAGCGGGGGGGCCTATGAGCAGTTCTTC. This translates into CAISASGGAYEQFF.